This T cell receptor (beta chain) derives from a study of T cell repertoires in cytomegalovirus infection. Study-wide background: Selection of CMV epitopes for the study included recently identified HLA-C-restricted and well-studied HLA-B-restricted ones. Shared public TCR beta signatures pointed to both CMV infection and a matching HLA type. Points from the study as a whole: Predominance within the ex vivo response was attributable to HLA-C-restricted CMV-specific TCR beta clonotypes.

Worth noting for this clonotype: Its antigen remains unidentified.

One entry per CDR3 protein, called by TCRdb with MiXCR from the reads. The data hold hundreds of thousands of distinct CDR3 sequences, with roughly 30% observed a single time. The sequenced sample was cultured PBMCs, obtained from culture after CMV antigen stimulation. This TCR was recovered from a human donor in good health (CMV status not recorded). Some clones in this sample may be carry-over from other donors' samples.

The CDR3 is CASRDAGGHTEAFF. The CDR3 coding sequence is TGTGCCAGCAGGGACGCGGGGGGCCACACTGAAGCTTTCTTT. V usage is TRBV27 and J usage is TRBJ1-1, with D perhaps TRBD1 (6 bases). The CDR3 is 14 amino acids. Germline CDR1 reads MNHEY; CDR2 reads SMNVEV (reference sequence). Trimming cost V 6 bases and J 3 bases, with 14 bases left between them.